These 12 T cell receptor beta chains were sequenced from one sample in a study of vaccination and CD4 T cells after COVID-19 (dated by TCRdb to between 2021 and 2024). Explained via the paper, the treatment or condition label denotes: approximately nine-day PBMC culture with coronavirus spike peptide pools or control peptides (ViraFEST assay). Antigens for these TCRs are unknown. Libraries were constructed by PCR. Sequencing was performed on an Illumina iSeq 100. At the Johns Hopkins FTIC core, DNA from the cultured CD4+ T cells underwent TCR sequencing with the Oncomine TCR Beta short-read assay. TCRdb reworked the public reads: Q25 trimming with fastp, MiXCR clone assembly, productive beta chains retained. CDR3 protein sequences are deduplicated, and each keeps its most common genes and DNA. The sample table holds 1,700 or so distinct CDR3 sequences, of which roughly 70% were seen once. More than 75% of the sample goes to the ten largest clones.

The sequenced sample was CD4+ T cells from blood, cultured in vitro, obtained after SARS-CoV-2 vaccination. The receptor source for this set is a human donor who had recovered from COVID-19.

The genes are TRBV6-1 and TRBJ1-5; 10 nucleotides align to TRBD1. The CDR3 is 14 amino acids. CDR1 and CDR2 (germline): MNHNS, SASEGT. With V trimmed by 5 bases and J by 11 bases, 9 bases remained unmatched. The CDR3 reads CASSTRTGGVSQHF. The CDR3 region has the DNA TGTGCCAGCAGTACCCGGACAGGGGGGGTTTCCCAGCATTTT.

This chain uses TRBV7-8 with TRBJ1-6, with TRBD1 as a possible D gene (5 bases). With 0 bases removed from V and 7 bases from J, the gap between germline ends came to 10 bases. The V gene's germline CDR1 is SGHVS and CDR2 FQNEAQ. The CDR3 extends over 15 amino acids. The CDR3 nucleotides are TGTGCCAGCAGCTTAGCCGGGACGCCGAATTCACCCCTCCACTTT. Encoded protein: CASSLAGTPNSPLHF.

The table lists this clonotype with a count of one. V is TRBV5-4 and J is TRBJ2-5; D may be TRBD1 or TRBD2 (5 bases each). This CDR3 has 14 residues. The germline V gene has CDR1 SGHNT and CDR2 YYREEE (reference sequence). V lost 0 bases and J lost 5, with 11 bases in between. This CDR3 is CASSLVGEWETQYF. The CDR3 DNA is TGTGCCAGCAGCTTGGTAGGGGAGTGGGAGACCCAGTACTTC.

In its sample, this clonotype was seen a few times. The V gene is TRBV7-9, the J gene TRBJ1-1; no clear D. The CDR3 sequence is 15 residues long. Germline assignment: CDR1 SEHNR and CDR2 FQNEAQ (reference sequence). Trimming removed 1 base from V and 1 base from J, with 10 bases in between. The CDR3 region is CASSLGEHWNTEAFF. The CDR3 bases are TGTGCCAGCAGCTTAGGGGAACACTGGAACACTGAAGCTTTCTTT.

CDR3 amino acids: CASSLGGSKVEAFF. CDR3 sequence (DNA): TGTGCCAGCAGCTTAGGTGGGTCGAAGGTTGAAGCTTTCTTT. J is TRBJ1-1 and V is TRBV7-2; D unresolved. From germline, CDR1 is SGHTA and CDR2 FQGNSA. V shed 1 base and J shed 7 bases, with 13 bases lying between them. This CDR3 has 14 amino acids. The full variable domain, with the rest looked up from reference TRBV7-2 and TRBJ1-1, is GAGVSQSPSNKVTEKGKDVELRCDPISGHTALYWYRQSLGQGLEFLIYFQGNSAPDKSGLPSDRFSAERTGGSVSTLTIQRTQQEDSAVYLCASSLGGSKVEAFFGQGTRLTVV.

CDR3 loop: CSARGSRGSYNEQFF. The DNA of the CDR3 is TGCAGTGCCAGGGGGTCGCGGGGGTCCTACAATGAGCAGTTCTTC. V and J are TRBV20-1 and TRBJ2-1; D is perhaps TRBD1 or TRBD2 (7 bases each). Trimming took 6 bases from V and 1 from J, leaving 16 bases between them. This CDR3 comprises 15 residues. The germline gives CDR1 DFQATT, CDR2 SNEGSKA (reference sequence).

This rearrangement joins TRBV28 to TRBJ1-2, with 7 bases matching TRBD1. J was trimmed by 8 bases and V by 5 bases; bases with no gene match: 8. Germline lookup yields CDR1 MDHEN and CDR2 SYDVKM. The CDR3 consists of 13 residues. CDR3 amino acids: CASSPRQGTGYTF. The DNA for the CDR3 is TGTGCCAGCAGTCCTCGACAGGGTACCGGCTACACCTTC.

The table lists this clonotype with a few counts. The chain uses TRBV28 and TRBJ1-6; TRBD1 agrees at 7 bases. The CDR3 sequence is 15 residues long. Germline CDR1 reads MDHEN; CDR2 reads SYDVKM. Trimming removed 6 bases from V and 8 bases from J; junction bases left unmatched: 10. The CDR3 bases are TGTGCCAGCAGCCCCCCGACAGGGAAGCATTCACCCCTCCACTTT. Translation: CASSPPTGKHSPLHF.

This clonotype is judged hyperexpanded. The rearrangement joins TRBV5-4 to TRBJ2-7; weak D call: TRBD2 (6 bases). The ends were cut back, 5 bases at V and 4 bases at J, with 19 bases in the middle. The germline V gene has CDR1 SGHNT and CDR2 YYREEE (reference sequence). CDR3 size: 15 residues. CDR3 nucleotide sequence: TGTGCCAGCAGTCACGCTCCGGGAGAAGGGTACGAGCAGTACTTC. Translating gives CASSHAPGEGYEQYF.

This chain joins TRBV7-9 and TRBJ1-1; the D gene is possibly TRBD1 (6 bases). The CDR3 extends over 12 amino acids. Looked up from germline, CDR1 is SEHNR and CDR2 is FQNEAQ (reference sequence). V lost 5 bases and J 5 bases, leaving 9 bases between the germline ends. Here the CDR3 DNA reads TGTGCCAGCAGCGTAAGGGGGACTGAAGCTTTCTTT. Translated, it gives CASSVRGTEAFF.

The rearrangement joins TRBV20-1 to TRBJ2-5; D not resolved. V was clipped by 0 bases and J by 5 bases, with 7 bases between them. This CDR3 region has 12 residues. The germline V gene encodes CDR1 DFQATT and CDR2 SNEGSKA (reference sequence). The CDR3 nucleotides are TGCAGTGCTAGAGATTTTGGGGAGACCCAGTACTTC. Translating gives CSARDFGETQYF.

This clonotype was recorded a few times. This sequence joins TRBV20-1 and TRBJ1-5, with 9 bases identical to TRBD1. Germline V gene data show CDR1 as DFQATT and CDR2 as SNEGSKA (reference sequence). Germline trimming cut 2 bases from V and 8 bases from J; bases unmatched to any gene: 10. The CDR3 is 15 amino acids. This CDR3 is CSARQRGQGNKPQHF. CDR3 coding DNA: TGCAGTGCTAGACAACGGGGACAGGGAAATAAGCCCCAGCATTTT.